These 21 T cell receptor beta chains share one sample of origin, sequenced in a study of tumor-infiltrating lymphocytes in primary liver carcinoma (dated 2017 in TCRdb). Without any cell sorting, total RNA and DNA were extracted together from about 20-30 mg of bulk tissue using the AllPrep DNA/RNA mini kit. The sequencer was an Illumina HiSeq 2500. Using a constant-region primer and ProtoScript II reverse transcriptase, TCRbeta-specific cDNA was reverse-transcribed from 500 to 650 ng total RNA. Construction of the TCRbeta libraries relied on three nested rounds of multiplex PCR, following a slightly modified ARM-PCR procedure. Each of the first two PCR rounds ran for approximately 10 cycles and used multiplex TRBV1-TRBV30 forward primers together with a Cbeta reverse primer. The raw public data were reprocessed by TCRdb itself: fastp quality trimming at Q25, MiXCR clonotype calling, in-frame beta chains only. Each record represents a unique CDR3 protein, reported with the most common genes and DNA among its rows. The sample profile shows 150,000 to 200,000 distinct CDR3 sequences; 70% to 90% of them were found once. 15% to 20% of the sample lies in the top ten.

Sequencing was carried out using tumor tissue from primary liver carcinoma. The receptor source for this set is a man aged 40-50 years with primary liver carcinoma and hepatitis B virus infection.

With regard to this clonotype: A much larger clone lies a single base off, so this may be a read error. V is TRBV7-9 and J is TRBJ2-1; D remains unclear. The CDR3 contains 15 residues. Germline V gene sequence: CDR1 SEHNR, CDR2 FQNEAQ (reference sequence). Trimming left V 4 bases short and J 5 bases short, with 15 bases between. The CDR3 here is CASSSKEVRNNEQFF. The CDR3 DNA reads TGTGCCAGCAGCTCCAAAGAGGTTAGAAACAATGAGCAGTTCTTC.

The CDR3 loop is CASSLVGGSDTQYF. CDR3 coding DNA: TGTGCCAGCAGCTTAGTGGGAGGGTCAGATACGCAGTATTTT. The chain combines TRBV7-3 with TRBJ2-3; 7 bases are a match to TRBD2. The CDR3 extends over 14 amino acids. Per germline, CDR1 SGHTA and CDR2 FQGTGA. The ends lost 2 bases at V and 4 bases at J; junction bases unmatched: 3.

Note on this clonotype: A much larger clone differs by one base, so this may be a read error. V gene TRBV7-9 combines with J gene TRBJ2-1; 9 bases align to TRBD2. CDR3 size: 15 residues. The V segment lost 6 bases and the J segment 9 bases; nucleotides outside the gene matches: 12. CDR1 is SEHNR, CDR2 FQNEAQ, per germline (reference sequence). In nucleotides, the CDR3 is TGTGCCAGCAGGAGGAGTAGCGGGAGTGGCTTTGAGCAGTTCTTC. This gives the protein CASRRSSGSGFEQFF.

The chain carries TRBV29-1 and TRBJ2-7; TRBD1 is a possible D gene (6 bases). CDR3 length: 12 amino acids. Germline CDR1 reads SQVTM; CDR2 reads ANQGSEA. V lost 7 bases, J lost 5 bases, and 15 bases lay in between. The CDR3 spells CSARLQGNEQYF. CDR3 sequence (DNA): TGCAGCGCCAGACTACAGGGTAACGAGCAGTACTTC.

The V and J genes are TRBV12-3 or TRBV12-4 and TRBJ1-2; maybe TRBD1 (6 bases). CDR3 length equals 13 residues. Trimming removed 6 bases at V and 6 bases at J, with 14 bases between. The DNA of the CDR3 is TGTGCCAGCAGACTAGGGGGGATAGATGGCTACACCTTC. Protein sequence: CASRLGGIDGYTF.

The V and J genes are TRBV5-1 and TRBJ2-7; 8 bases line up with TRBD2. The CDR3 length is 15 residues. The V gene end was trimmed by 6 bases and the J gene end by 2 bases; junction bases not matched to a gene: 10. Germline CDR1 is SGHRS and CDR2 is YFSETQ. The CDR3 DNA reads as TGCGCCAGCAATGCGGGGGGTTTCTCTACCTACGAGCAGTACTTC. Encoded protein: CASNAGGFSTYEQYF.

Turning to this clonotype: At one boundary the junction diverges from the germline segment, which might be a read error. The J gene is TRBJ2-1, the V gene TRBV5-4, with a weak D call TRBD2 (7 bases). The germline gives CDR1 SGHNT, CDR2 YYREEE (reference sequence). The length of the CDR3 is 14 residues. The CDR3 DNA reads TGTGCCAGCGGTCTGGGGGCGGGAGACAATAAGCAGTTCTTC. Protein product: CASGLGAGDNKQFF.

As concerns this clonotype: One end of the junction fails to match germline, which may point to a read error. The chain couples TRBV29-1 to TRBJ1-2; D remains unclear. CDR3 length: 10 amino acids. Germline V gene lookup returns CDR1 SQVTM and CDR2 ANQGSEA. Written as DNA, the CDR3 is TGCAGCGTTGACCACTATGGCTGCGCCTTC. Its protein product is CSVDHYGCAF.

The chain joins TRBV6-1 to TRBJ2-7; 8 bases agree with TRBD1. The germline CDR1 and CDR2 sequences are MNHNS and SASEGT. Losses at the gene ends were 6 bases for V and 8 bases for J; bases not matched to a gene: 9. The CDR3 totals 13 residues. This chain's CDR3 is CASSEWTGNKQYF. Written as DNA, the CDR3 is TGTGCCAGCAGCGAGTGGACAGGGAACAAGCAGTACTTC.

As regards this clonotype: One end of the junction does not line up with germline, which may come from a read error. The chain recombines TRBV7-9 with TRBJ1-2; TRBD1 agrees at 7 bases. The CDR3 consists of 17 residues. Germline assignment: CDR1 SEHNR and CDR2 FQNEAQ (reference sequence). DNA for the CDR3: TGTGCCAGGAGCTCCAGACCCCAGGGGGGGCGCAACTACGGCTACACCTTC. Amino acid sequence: CARSSRPQGGRNYGYTF.

This chain uses TRBV10-3 with TRBJ2-3; D is unresolved. The CDR3 length is 13 residues. Germline V gene lookup returns CDR1 ENHRY and CDR2 SYGVKD. The CDR3 region is CDTRGGPSEQQYF. The CDR3 DNA is TGTGACACCAGAGGTGGTCCTAGTGAGCAGCAGTATTTT.

This clonotype came up a few times. The junction does not match germline at one end; this may be a read error. The V call is TRBV29-1, the J call TRBJ2-7; perhaps TRBD2 as D (5 bases). Per germline, CDR1 SQVTM and CDR2 ANQGSEA. The CDR3 length is 15 residues. CDR3 amino acids: CSVEDGLTGSYEQYF. DNA of the CDR3: TGCAGCGTTGAAGATGGTCTGACGGGGTCCTACGAGCAGTACTTT.

A remark on this clonotype: This may be a read error, as it is one base from a much larger clone. V usage is TRBV2 and J usage is TRBJ2-1, with 11 bases matching TRBD2. V trimming: 10 bases; J trimming: 6 bases; junction bases outside the gene matches: 8. This CDR3 is built from 14 residues. Germline V gene data show CDR1 as SNHLY and CDR2 as FYNNEI. As DNA, the CDR3 is TGTGCCATCACTGGGACTAGCGGAGGCAATGAGCAGTTCTTC. Its protein is CAITGTSGGNEQFF.

Concerning this clonotype: A read error may produce the germline difference seen at one junction end. The chain employs TRBV11-1 and TRBJ2-7; D possibly uses TRBD1 or TRBD2 (5 bases each). CDR3 length: 16 amino acids. The V gene's germline CDR1 is SGHAT and CDR2 FQDESV (reference sequence). The CDR3 DNA is TGTACCAGCAGCCTGCGCGTCAGGGCATTCATGGGGGAACAGTACTTC. This codes for CTSSLRVRAFMGEQYF.

Turning to this clonotype: One junction end does not reproduce the germline sequence, and a read error may be involved. This chain joins TRBV13 and TRBJ2-3; D not certain. The length of the CDR3 is 14 residues. Germline CDR1 reads PRHDT; CDR2 reads FYEKMQ (reference sequence). CDR3: CASSVGGFTDTLYF. The DNA for the CDR3 is TGTGCCAGCAGCGTTGGCGGATTCACAGATACGCTGTATTTT.

In the case of this clonotype: The junction does not match germline at one end; this may be a read error. The CDR3 region has the DNA TGTGTCAGCAGCTTCCTAGTAGGAGCACTCACAGATACGCAGTATTTT. As protein: CVSSFLVGALTDTQYF. The chain employs TRBV11-2 and TRBJ2-3, with D hard to call. This CDR3 spans 16 amino acids. Germline CDR1 reads SGHAT; CDR2 reads FQNNGV.

Remarks on this clonotype: The junction and the germline gene differ at one end; a read error may be behind it. V and J are TRBV4-2 and TRBJ1-2, with TRBD1 matching 7 bases. CDR3 length equals 18 residues. In germline, CDR1 is LGHNA, CDR2 YNFKEQ. The DNA for the CDR3 is TGTGTCAGCAGCCCATCGTCCAGGGGGGGGGGCGCGTCCTATGGCTACACCTTC. It yields the protein CVSSPSSRGGGASYGYTF.

About this clonotype: No conserved phenylalanine or tryptophan is present at the end of the CDR3, so a read error is the likely explanation. The V call is TRBV5-1, the J call TRBJ2-2; D unresolved. This CDR3 contains 17 residues. Trimming pared 4 bases from V and 0 bases from J, leaving 16 bases between. Per the germline V gene, CDR1 is SGHRS and CDR2 is YFSETQ. The DNA of the CDR3 is TGCGCCAGCAGCGCCTACTTGGGCGGAACGAACACCGGGGAGCTGTTTTAT. This codes for CASSAYLGGTNTGELFY.

About this clonotype itself: Lacking the conserved final phenylalanine or tryptophan, this CDR3 likely reflects a read error. This sequence joins TRBV10-3 and TRBJ2-5; possible D gene TRBD2, 5 bases. The CDR3 loop spans 16 amino acids. Trimming took off 10 bases at V and 3 bases at J, with 24 bases between the two ends. Germline lookup yields CDR1 ENHRY and CDR2 SYGVKD. CDR3 in DNA: TGTGCCACCGAAACCGGGAAGTCGATAAGAAAAGAGACCCAGTACATC. It specifies CATETGKSIRKETQYI.

This clonotype was observed a single time. One end of the junction fails to match germline, which may point to a read error. The rearrangement links TRBV29-1 to TRBJ2-7, with 7 nucleotides matching TRBD1. Germline-derived CDR1 and CDR2 are SQVTM and ANQGSEA. The CDR3 contains 14 residues. The CDR3 sequence is CSVPDRVDQVDQNF. In DNA form, the CDR3 reads TGCAGTGTCCCAGACAGGGTGGATCAGGTTGATCAGAACTTC.

Concerning this clonotype itself: The junction does not match germline at one end; this may be a read error. The CDR3 DNA is TGCAGCGTTGAACGTCAGGTGGATGAAAAACTGCTTTTT. The encoded protein is CSVERQVDEKLLF. The V and J genes are TRBV29-1 and TRBJ1-4, with no clear D. This CDR3 comprises 13 residues. CDR1 is SQVTM, CDR2 ANQGSEA, per germline.